This entry lists 30 T cell receptor beta chains sequenced from one sample in a study of T cell repertoires in cytomegalovirus infection. TCRdb re-analysed the reads in MiXCR, keeping a single row per CDR3 protein. This sample has almost 550,000 distinct CDR3 sequences, with approximately 16% found just once. The sample consisted of CD8+ T cells from PBMCs. The receptors here all came from a human donor in good health (CMV status not recorded). Some clones in this sample may be carry-over from other donors' samples.

This chain links TRBV29-1 with TRBJ1-2; no clear D. Germline CDR1 is SQVTM and CDR2 is ANQGSEA. This CDR3 region has 12 residues. V dropped 1 base and J dropped 7 bases, with 10 bases sitting between them. This chain's CDR3 is CSVEGAVRGYTF. The CDR3 nucleotides are TGCAGCGTTGAAGGGGCAGTTCGTGGCTACACCTTC.

This clonotype was detected only a few times. The CDR3 reads CASSRSGRAFYEQYF. CDR3 DNA: TGTGCCAGCAGCCGGAGCGGGAGGGCCTTTTACGAGCAGTACTTC. The chain carries TRBV12-3 or TRBV12-4 and TRBJ2-7; 10 bases are shared with TRBD2. With 6 bases clipped from V and 4 bases from J, the junction kept 9 bases outside the gene matches. The CDR3 totals 15 residues.

This chain links TRBV27 with TRBJ2-7; D might be TRBD1 (5 bases). Looked up from germline, CDR1 is MNHEY and CDR2 is SMNVEV (reference sequence). The germline V and J ends were trimmed by 11 bases and 0 bases, with 11 bases remaining between them. CDR3 size: 12 residues. The CDR3 loop reads CAVQGASYEQYF. For the CDR3, the DNA is TGTGCCGTCCAAGGGGCCTCCTACGAGCAGTACTTC.

In its sample, this clonotype was seen a few times. The rearrangement links TRBV10-3 to TRBJ2-7; TRBD2 agrees at 9 bases. This CDR3 is built from 14 residues. Germline CDR1 ENHRY, CDR2 SYGVKD. J gave up 3 bases and V 6 bases, and 6 bases lay outside the gene matches. The CDR3 sequence: CAIRERGELYEQYF. As DNA, the CDR3 is TGTGCCATCAGGGAGCGGGGGGAACTCTACGAGCAGTACTTC.

The rearrangement links TRBV28 to TRBJ2-3, with 13 bases fitting TRBD2. Germline V lookup: CDR1 MDHEN, CDR2 SYDVKM. V dropped 3 bases and J dropped 5; count of bases not matched to a gene: 8. This CDR3 region has 17 residues. The CDR3 DNA reads as TGTGCCAGCAGTTTGGAACTAGCGGGAGGGCCTGAAGATACGCAGTATTTT. Translation gives CASSLELAGGPEDTQYF. The variable domain in full, with the rest retrieved from reference TRBV28 and TRBJ2-3, is DVKVTQSSRYLVKRTGEKVFLECVQDMDHENMFWYRQDPGLGLRLIYFSYDVKMKEKGDIPEGYSVSREKKERFSLILESASTNQTSMYLCASSLELAGGPEDTQYFGPGTRLTVL.

The chain is built from TRBV9 and TRBJ2-2, with 9 bases identical to TRBD1. Losses at the gene ends were 7 bases for V and 6 bases for J; bases not matched to a gene: 4. The germline gives CDR1 SGDLS, CDR2 YYNGEE. CDR3 length: 13 amino acids. CDR3 DNA: TGTGCCAGCCGGACAGGGGACGCCGGGGAGCTGTTTTTT. It encodes CASRTGDAGELFF.

There are many counts of this clonotype. This sequence joins TRBV7-9 and TRBJ2-7; D not resolved. Germline V lookup: CDR1 SEHNR, CDR2 FQNEAQ (reference sequence). CDR3 length: 12 residues. V lost 6 bases and J 1 base, leaving 7 bases between the germline ends. CDR3 sequence: CASRHGSYEQYF. The CDR3 coding sequence is TGTGCCAGCAGACACGGGTCCTACGAGCAGTACTTC.

This clonotype was detected ten times or more. J is TRBJ2-1 and V is TRBV2; possibly TRBD2 for D (7 bases). Germline V gene data show CDR1 as SNHLY and CDR2 as FYNNEI. The V end was cut by 6 bases, the J end by 2 bases, with 23 bases between. This CDR3 has 18 residues. CDR3 nucleotide sequence: TGTGCCAGCAGCACTCCCTGGAGGTGGGAGGGGGCCTACAATGAGCAGTTCTTC. Residues: CASSTPWRWEGAYNEQFF.

The genes are TRBV5-1 and TRBJ1-2; D call uncertain. This CDR3 is 12 amino acids long. Germline values: CDR1 SGHRS, CDR2 YFSETQ. Trimming removed 0 bases from V and 8 bases from J, with 8 bases in between. The CDR3 coding sequence is TGCGCCAGCAGCTTGGGGGGAAAGGGCTACACCTTC. Translating gives CASSLGGKGYTF.

This clonotype has only a few counts. The rearrangement uses TRBV5-1 and TRBJ1-4, with D maybe TRBD1 (6 bases). There are 15 residues in the CDR3. Germline lookup yields CDR1 SGHRS and CDR2 YFSETQ. V was shortened by 5 bases and J by 2 bases, with 13 bases between the two germline ends. The CDR3 region is CASSLKQGTNEKLFF. The CDR3 nucleotides read TGCGCCAGCAGTTTGAAGCAGGGGACTAATGAAAAACTGTTTTTT.

This clonotype has a handful of counts. The V call is TRBV11-1, the J call TRBJ2-1, with no clear D. The CDR3 is 15 amino acids. Germline CDR1 and CDR2: SGHAT and FQDESV (reference sequence). The V end lost 5 bases, the J end lost 0 bases, and 11 bases lay between the germline ends. The CDR3 protein is CASSSVHSSYNEQFF. CDR3 in DNA: TGTGCCAGCAGCAGCGTTCACAGCTCCTACAATGAGCAGTTCTTC.

This clonotype was picked up a small number of times. V and J are TRBV9 and TRBJ2-2; TRBD1 matches at 8 bases. Unmatched junction bases numbered 7, after V lost 2 bases and J lost 1 base. Per the germline V gene, CDR1 is SGDLS and CDR2 is YYNGEE. The CDR3 runs 17 residues. Here the CDR3 DNA reads TGTGCCAGCAGCGTCAACCCGGGACAGGAGAACACCGGGGAGCTGTTTTTT. It specifies CASSVNPGQENTGELFF.

The V and J genes are TRBV27 and TRBJ1-4; 9 nucleotides agree with TRBD1. The CDR3 is 18 residues long. Germline CDR1 is MNHEY and CDR2 is SMNVEV (reference sequence). V shed 1 base, J shed 2 bases, and the junction held 8 bases outside the gene matches. This chain's CDR3 is CASSLWNVGTGTNEKLFF. CDR3 DNA: TGTGCCAGCAGTTTATGGAACGTCGGGACAGGGACTAATGAAAAACTGTTTTTT.

This clonotype was detected many times. This rearrangement joins TRBV7-8 to TRBJ2-1, with D perhaps TRBD1 or TRBD2 (5 bases each). Germline V lookup: CDR1 SGHVS, CDR2 FQNEAQ. This CDR3 comprises 13 residues. Trimming took 5 bases from V and 7 from J, leaving 12 bases between them. CDR3 in DNA: TGTGCCAGCAGCCGAGCGGCAGGGAATGAGCAGTTCTTC. This encodes CASSRAAGNEQFF.

This clonotype has a count of ten or more. The chain has TRBV7-9 and TRBJ1-2; D remains unclear. CDR3 length: 15 residues. V lost 1 base and J lost 1, with 10 bases in between. The germline CDR1 and CDR2 sequences are SEHNR and FQNEAQ (reference sequence). The CDR3, as DNA: TGTGCCAGCAGCTTAGGTCCCAGACATAACTATGGCTACACCTTC. As protein: CASSLGPRHNYGYTF.

The chain combines TRBV27 with TRBJ1-1; D perhaps matches TRBD1 (5 bases). CDR1 is MNHEY, CDR2 SMNVEV, per germline (reference sequence). CDR3 size: 14 residues. The V end lost 3 bases, the J end lost 3 bases, and 11 bases lay between the germline ends. DNA for the CDR3: TGTGCCAGCAGTTTTGGGGGGGAGGACACTGAAGCTTTCTTT. Residues: CASSFGGEDTEAFF.

This clonotype was detected ten times or more. The gene calls are TRBV15 and TRBJ1-6, with D perhaps matching TRBD1 (5 bases). CDR3 length equals 16 residues. CDR1 LNHNV and CDR2 YYDKDF come from the germline V gene (reference sequence). V lost 4 bases and J 5 bases, leaving 15 bases between the germline ends. CDR3: CATSKRRGRDNSPLHF. The CDR3 DNA reads as TGTGCCACCAGCAAAAGACGGGGACGGGATAATTCACCCCTCCACTTT.

This clonotype was recorded at least ten times. The V and J genes are TRBV7-9 and TRBJ2-7; D is possibly TRBD1 or TRBD2 (5 bases each). This CDR3 has 14 residues. Germline CDR1 and CDR2: SEHNR and FQNEAQ (reference sequence). V was shortened by 5 bases and J by 1 base, with 12 bases between the two germline ends. CDR3 loop: CASSARDRSYEQYF. DNA for the CDR3: TGTGCCAGCAGCGCTCGGGACCGATCCTACGAGCAGTACTTC.

This rearrangement joins TRBV3-1 to TRBJ2-7; 10 nucleotides agree with TRBD2. Germline CDR1 is LGHDT and CDR2 is YNNKEL (reference sequence). The CDR3 is 16 amino acids. Trimming cost V 4 bases and J 4 bases; bases outside gene matches: 10. The CDR3 DNA follows: TGTGCCAGCAGCCCACAACTAGCGGGAATAGGATACGAGCAGTACTTC. Translated: CASSPQLAGIGYEQYF.

CDR3 loop: CASSTGRTLYNSPLHF. The DNA of the CDR3 is TGTGCCAGCAGCACCGGACGGACCTTATATAATTCACCCCTCCACTTT. The genes are TRBV5-6 and TRBJ1-6; no firm D call. Trimming removed 4 bases at V and 4 bases at J, with 15 bases between. The CDR3 length is 16 residues. CDR1 and CDR2 (germline): SGHDT, YYEEEE.

At least ten counts were recorded for this clonotype. This chain links TRBV7-2 with TRBJ2-3; TRBD1 might be the D (6 bases). Germline assignment: CDR1 SGHTA and CDR2 FQGNSA. CDR3 length: 13 residues. With 5 bases removed from V and 6 bases from J, the gap between germline ends came to 12 bases. The DNA for the CDR3 is TGTGCCAGCAGCCCAGGGACACCCGATACGCAGTATTTT. Translated: CASSPGTPDTQYF.

This clonotype was recorded many times. The V gene is TRBV10-3, the J gene TRBJ2-3; TRBD1 agrees at 7 bases. After removal of 3 bases from V and 0 bases from J, the junction contained 6 bases not matched to a gene. CDR1 is ENHRY, CDR2 SYGVKD, per germline. CDR3 length: 16 amino acids. The CDR3 sequence: CAISERGQVSTDTQYF. DNA for the CDR3: TGTGCCATCAGTGAAAGAGGACAGGTTAGCACAGATACGCAGTATTTT.

This clonotype was recorded many times. V usage is TRBV12-3 or TRBV12-4 and J usage is TRBJ2-1; perhaps TRBD2 as D (6 bases). With 6 bases removed from V and 7 bases from J, the gap between germline ends came to 19 bases. The CDR3 runs to 15 residues. For the CDR3, the DNA is TGTGCCAGCAGCGGTAAAAGTGTGGGGAGGAATGAGCAGTTCTTC. This encodes CASSGKSVGRNEQFF.

In its sample, this clonotype was seen many times. The rearrangement uses TRBV12-3 or TRBV12-4 and TRBJ2-2, with 9 bases matching TRBD1. This CDR3 region has 15 residues. V gave up 4 bases and J gave up 6 bases; unmatched junction bases: 6. The CDR3 region is CASSYLTGGSGELFF. CDR3 coding DNA: TGTGCCAGCAGTTACCTCACAGGGGGCTCCGGGGAGCTGTTTTTT.

V and J are TRBV12-3 or TRBV12-4 and TRBJ2-1, with D possibly called TRBD1 or TRBD2 (5 bases each). This CDR3 is built from 11 residues. Trimming shortened V by 6 bases and J by 9 bases, and 9 bases separated the two germline ends. CDR3 protein: CASSRDVEQFF. CDR3 coding DNA: TGTGCCAGCAGCCGGGACGTTGAGCAGTTCTTC.

The table lists this clonotype with many counts. V usage is TRBV11-2 and J usage is TRBJ1-1; 12 positions match TRBD1. The CDR3 is made up of 18 amino acids. V was pared by 2 bases and J by 0 bases, with 7 bases of the junction left unmatched. CDR1 and CDR2 (germline): SGHAT, FQNNGV. The CDR3 is CASSLPGQGAEMNTEAFF. CDR3 coding DNA: TGTGCCAGCAGCTTACCGGGACAGGGGGCGGAGATGAACACTGAAGCTTTCTTT.

The sample holds a few counts of this clonotype. The chain joins TRBV4-1 to TRBJ1-1; maybe TRBD1 (5 bases). The CDR3 sequence is 17 residues long. Trimming shortened V by 4 bases and J by 5 bases, and 23 bases separated the two germline ends. CDR1 MGHRA and CDR2 YSYEKL come from the germline V gene. CDR3 amino acids: CASSLREILANLTEAFF. The CDR3 nucleotides read TGCGCCAGCAGCCTCAGGGAGATATTAGCAAATTTAACTGAAGCTTTCTTT.

This clonotype was recorded many times. J is TRBJ2-3 and V is TRBV7-9; TRBD1 aligns across 9 bases. The CDR3 totals 16 residues. After removal of 4 bases from V and 3 bases from J, the junction contained 8 bases not matched to a gene. Germline values: CDR1 SEHNR, CDR2 FQNEAQ (reference sequence). The CDR3 DNA reads as TGTGCCAGCAGCTCCATCTACAGGGGGCGAACAGATACGCAGTATTTT. Residues: CASSSIYRGRTDTQYF.

This clonotype occurred a few times. The V and J genes are TRBV19 and TRBJ2-1; TRBD2 is a possible D gene (6 bases). Trimming stripped 4 bases from V and 0 bases from J, with 7 bases between. CDR3 length: 14 residues. CDR1 and CDR2 (germline): LNHDA, SQIVND (reference sequence). CDR3 coding DNA: TGTGCCAGTAGTACAGCGGGCTCCTACAATGAGCAGTTCTTC. Translated, it gives CASSTAGSYNEQFF.

Many counts were recorded for this clonotype. J is TRBJ1-5 and V is TRBV7-9; TRBD1 matches 7 bases. Germline V lookup: CDR1 SEHNR, CDR2 FQNEAQ (reference sequence). The CDR3 is 17 amino acids. V was pared by 1 base and J by 0 bases, with 6 bases of the junction left unmatched. This chain's CDR3 is CASSLGRGKGSNQPQHF. The DNA for the CDR3 is TGTGCCAGCAGCTTAGGCAGGGGGAAAGGTAGCAATCAGCCCCAGCATTTT.